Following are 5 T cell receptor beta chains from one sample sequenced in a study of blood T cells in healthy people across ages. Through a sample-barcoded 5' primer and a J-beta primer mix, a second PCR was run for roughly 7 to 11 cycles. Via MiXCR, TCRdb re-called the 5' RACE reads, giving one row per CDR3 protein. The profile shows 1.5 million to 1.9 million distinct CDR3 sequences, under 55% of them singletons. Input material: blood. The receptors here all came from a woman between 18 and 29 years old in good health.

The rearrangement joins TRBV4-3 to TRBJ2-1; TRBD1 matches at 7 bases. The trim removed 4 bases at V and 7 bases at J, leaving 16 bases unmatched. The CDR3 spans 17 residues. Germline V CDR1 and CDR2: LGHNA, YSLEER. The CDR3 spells CASSRQGRSIYGNEQFF. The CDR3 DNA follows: TGCGCCAGCAGCCGACAGGGTAGGAGTATTTACGGGAATGAGCAGTTCTTC.

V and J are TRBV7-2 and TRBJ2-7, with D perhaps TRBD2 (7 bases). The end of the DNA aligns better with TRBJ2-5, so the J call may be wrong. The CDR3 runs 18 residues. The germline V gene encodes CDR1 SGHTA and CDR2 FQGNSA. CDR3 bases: TGTGCCAGCAGCTTAGTCGGACTAGTGGGGGGGCAGTTAGAGACCCAGTACTTC. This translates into CASSLVGLVGGQLETQYF.

DNA of the CDR3: TGTGCCAGCAGTTACTCCCGGGACAGGGGATGGGTACGGAATGAGCAGTTCTTC. It is translated as CASSYSRDRGWVRNEQFF. The rearrangement uses TRBV6-2 or TRBV6-3 and TRBJ2-1; TRBD1 aligns across 10 bases. The length of the CDR3 is 18 residues. Germline loops: CDR1 MNHEY, CDR2 SVGEGT. V gave up 0 bases and J gave up 7 bases; unmatched junction bases: 12.

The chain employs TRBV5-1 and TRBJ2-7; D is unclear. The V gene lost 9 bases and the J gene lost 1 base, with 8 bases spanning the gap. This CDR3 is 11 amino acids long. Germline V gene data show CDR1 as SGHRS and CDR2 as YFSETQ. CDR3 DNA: TGCGCCACCAATTCTTCCTACGAGCAGTACTTC. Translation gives CATNSSYEQYF.

CDR3 sequence reads: CASSLGTKAWGTEAFF. DNA of the CDR3: TGTGCCAGCAGTCTGGGGACCAAGGCTTGGGGCACTGAAGCTTTCTTT. This chain links TRBV27 with TRBJ1-1; possibly TRBD1 for D (5 bases). The CDR3 sequence is 16 residues long. Germline values: CDR1 MNHEY, CDR2 SMNVEV (reference sequence). Between the trimmed V and J ends, which lost 5 bases and 4 bases, there was a span of 20 bases.